This TCR beta chain was observed in a study of identical twins. TCRdb analysed the 5' RACE reads with MiXCR anew, one entry per CDR3 protein. Of fewer than 250,000 distinct CDR3 sequences detected, around 7.6% appear once; the ten largest clones hold over 5%. Trimming shortened V by 3 bases and J by 8 bases, and 4 bases separated the two germline ends. The CDR3 is made up of 10 amino acids. Germline CDR1 SGDLS, CDR2 YYNGEE. A further study also used this sample, focusing on yellow fever vaccine responses in identical twins.

This sequence joins TRBV9 and TRBJ2-3; D uncertain. Sequencing was carried out using CD8+ T cells sorted from blood. This TCR was recovered from a woman aged 18-29 years in good health. The CDR3 coding sequence is TGTGCCAGCAGCGGCAGTACGCAGTATTTT. Translation: CASSGSTQYF.